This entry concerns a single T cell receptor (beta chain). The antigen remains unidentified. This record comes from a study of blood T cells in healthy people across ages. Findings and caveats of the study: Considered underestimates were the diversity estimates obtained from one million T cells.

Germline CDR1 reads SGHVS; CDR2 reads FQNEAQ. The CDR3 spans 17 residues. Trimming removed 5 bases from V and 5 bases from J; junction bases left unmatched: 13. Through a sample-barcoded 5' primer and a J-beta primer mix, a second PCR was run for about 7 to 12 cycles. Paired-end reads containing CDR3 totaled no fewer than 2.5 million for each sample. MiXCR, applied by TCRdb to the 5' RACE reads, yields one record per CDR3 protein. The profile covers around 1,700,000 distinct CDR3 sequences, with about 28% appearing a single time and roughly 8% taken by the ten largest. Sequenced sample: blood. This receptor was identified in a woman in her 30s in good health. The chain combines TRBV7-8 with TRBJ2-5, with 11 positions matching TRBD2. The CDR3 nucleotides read TGTGCCAGCAGCCCACTAACTAGCGGGAGTGTCAGGGAGACCCAGTACTTC. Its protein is CASSPLTSGSVRETQYF.